This TCR beta chain is drawn from a study of T-cell memory formation after mild COVID-19. TCRdb reprocessed the 5' RACE reads via MiXCR and lists one record per CDR3 protein. There are more than 14,000 distinct CDR3 sequences in the sample; over 20% occur only once, and about 57% lies in the top ten. Germline V CDR1 and CDR2: SGHKS, YYEKEE (reference sequence). V lost 5 bases and J lost 6, with 17 bases in between. The CDR3 spans 14 residues. Study results and caveats: Clones that contracted from day 15 to 85 were balanced CD4/CD8, while later expanders leaned CD4+.

Points on this clonotype: What it recognizes is unknown.

This sequence was found in a man younger than 35 who had mild COVID-19 (a few samples of this study predate the infection). Cell type and time point are not known. The sequenced sample consisted of PBMCs or a T cell subset sorted from them (not recorded which). V gene TRBV5-5 combines with J gene TRBJ1-1, with no clear D. CDR3 amino acids: CASSYITGYAEAFF. The DNA for the CDR3 is TGTGCCAGCAGTTACATAACCGGATATGCTGAAGCTTTCTTT.